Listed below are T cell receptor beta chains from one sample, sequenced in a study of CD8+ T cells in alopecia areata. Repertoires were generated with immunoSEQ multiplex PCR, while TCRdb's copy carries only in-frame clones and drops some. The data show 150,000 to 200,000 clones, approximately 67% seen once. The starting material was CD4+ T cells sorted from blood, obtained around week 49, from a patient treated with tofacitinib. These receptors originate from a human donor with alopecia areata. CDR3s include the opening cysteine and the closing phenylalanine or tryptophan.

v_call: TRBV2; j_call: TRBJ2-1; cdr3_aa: CASFPTSGRYNEQFF
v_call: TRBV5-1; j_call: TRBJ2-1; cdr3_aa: CASSLDGTVSNEQFF
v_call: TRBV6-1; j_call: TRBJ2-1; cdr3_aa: CASSGRTIRTGEQFF
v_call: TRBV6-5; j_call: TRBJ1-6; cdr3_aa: CASSPGGTNSPLHF
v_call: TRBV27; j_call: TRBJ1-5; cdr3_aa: CASSFLPNQPQHF
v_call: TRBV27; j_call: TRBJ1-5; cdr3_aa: CASSSSLDRPSNQPQHF
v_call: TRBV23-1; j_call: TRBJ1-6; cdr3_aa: CASSQMMGGTGSSPLHF
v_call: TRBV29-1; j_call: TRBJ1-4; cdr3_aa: CSVESGTGQGGKLFF
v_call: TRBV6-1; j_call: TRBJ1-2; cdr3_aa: CASSDRVSYGYTF
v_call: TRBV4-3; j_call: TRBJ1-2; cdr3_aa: CASSQGHGGHYGYTF
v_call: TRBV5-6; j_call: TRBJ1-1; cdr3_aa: CASSPPGNVNTEAFF
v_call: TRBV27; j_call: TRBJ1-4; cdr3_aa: CASSSQGANEKLFF
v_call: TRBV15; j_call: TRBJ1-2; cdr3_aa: CATSRDLTDSFYGYTF
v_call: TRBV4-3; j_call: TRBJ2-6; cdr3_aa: CASSQGSGSGANVLTF
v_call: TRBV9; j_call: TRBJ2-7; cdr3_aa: CASSVGTEKPYEQYF
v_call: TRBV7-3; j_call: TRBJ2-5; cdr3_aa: CASSLFLGETQYF
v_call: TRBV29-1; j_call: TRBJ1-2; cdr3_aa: CSAEGTGGYGYTF
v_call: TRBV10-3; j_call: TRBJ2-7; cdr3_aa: CAISEYRETYEQYF